The 31 T cell receptor beta chains below all came from one sample that was sequenced in a study of control samples from healthy donors and cancer patients. Clones were read by immunoSEQ multiplex PCR, and TCRdb kept only the in-frame ones, dropping some. The repertoire has about 140,000 clones, around 90% of them found once; the top ten carry around 11%. Sequencing was done on a sample of blood. The source of these receptors is a young man in good health.

This chain joins TRBV7-2 and TRBJ2-4, with 10 bases that match TRBD1. Germline V gives CDR1 SGHTA, CDR2 FQGNSA. The CDR3 has 15 residues. J gave up 6 bases and V 5 bases, and 7 bases lay outside the gene matches. Here the CDR3 reads CASSRKTGGLNIQYF. The CDR3 DNA follows: TGTGCCAGCAGCCGCAAGACAGGGGGCTTAAACATTCAGTACTTC. Full variable domain (outside the CDR3, taken from reference TRBV7-2 and TRBJ2-4): GAGVSQSPSNKVTEKGKDVELRCDPISGHTALYWYRQSLGQGLEFLIYFQGNSAPDKSGLPSDRFSAERTGGSVSTLTIQRTQQEDSAVYLCASSRKTGGLNIQYFGAGTRLSVL.

This chain links TRBV7-6 with TRBJ1-1; 7 bases map to TRBD1. CDR3 length: 13 residues. CDR1 and CDR2 from the germline V gene are SGHVS and FNYEAQ. Trimming cost V 0 bases and J 8 bases; bases outside gene matches: 3. Here the CDR3 reads CASSLARTGEAFF. The CDR3 DNA reads TGTGCCAGCAGCTTAGCCCGGACAGGAGAAGCTTTCTTT.

The sample holds a few counts of this clone. V gene TRBV19 combines with J gene TRBJ1-5, with 7 bases matching TRBD1. The germline V gene has CDR1 LNHDA and CDR2 SQIVND (reference sequence). Trimming removed 6 bases from V and 3 bases from J; junction bases left unmatched: 5. The CDR3 has 14 amino acids. In nucleotides, the CDR3 is TGTGCCAGTAGAGGGGACAGATCCAATCAGCCCCAGCATTTT. Its translation is CASRGDRSNQPQHF. The whole variable domain, remainder taken from reference TRBV19 and TRBJ1-5, is DGGITQSPKYLFRKEGQNVTLSCEQNLNHDAMYWYRQDPGQGLRLIYYSQIVNDFQKGDIAEGYSVSREKKESFPLTVTSAQKNPTAFYLCASRGDRSNQPQHFGDGTRLSIL.

In its sample, this clone was seen once. V is TRBV7-8 and J is TRBJ2-3, with 10 bases fitting TRBD2. This CDR3 spans 16 amino acids. Germline trimming cut 5 bases from V and 4 bases from J; bases unmatched to any gene: 9. Germline CDR1 SGHVS, CDR2 FQNEAQ. The CDR3 DNA reads TGTGCCAGCAGCCAATGGGCTAGCGGGAGCTCAGATACGCAGTATTTT. Its translation: CASSQWASGSSDTQYF.

This rearrangement joins TRBV2 to TRBJ2-3; the D is unclear. The CDR3 consists of 12 residues. The germline V gene encodes CDR1 SNHLY and CDR2 FYNNEI. V shed 6 bases and J shed 5 bases, with 9 bases lying between them. CDR3 bases: TGTGCCAGCAGGGGCCTTTTAGATACGCAGTATTTT. It codes for CASRGLLDTQYF.

The chain couples TRBV27 to TRBJ2-7; unclear D gene. The germline V gene encodes CDR1 MNHEY and CDR2 SMNVEV (reference sequence). Trimming took off 6 bases at V and 2 bases at J, with 11 bases between the two ends. This CDR3 region has 13 residues. For the CDR3, the DNA is TGTGCCAGCAGCTACGGACGTACCTACGAGCAGTACTTC. It yields the protein CASSYGRTYEQYF.

The V and J genes are TRBV24-1 and TRBJ1-5; a possible D gene is TRBD1 (5 bases). The CDR3 has 14 residues. Germline lookup yields CDR1 KGHDR and CDR2 SFDVKD. V was clipped by 1 base and J by 6 bases, with 9 bases between them. CDR3 loop: CATSDFRDGQPQHF. The CDR3 bases are TGTGCCACCAGTGATTTTAGGGACGGTCAGCCCCAGCATTTT.

The chain has TRBV5-6 and TRBJ2-7, with a tentative D call TRBD1 (5 bases). CDR1 and CDR2 from the germline V gene are SGHDT and YYEEEE. V dropped 0 bases and J dropped 4 bases, with 8 bases sitting between them. CDR3 length: 13 residues. Written as DNA, the CDR3 is TGTGCCAGCAGCTTGGGACAGAGTTACGAGCAGTACTTC. Translation gives CASSLGQSYEQYF. Full variable domain (rest looked up from reference TRBV5-6 and TRBJ2-7): DAGVTQSPTHLIKTRGQQVTLRCSPKSGHDTVSWYQQALGQGPQFIFQYYEEEERQRGNFPDRFSGHQFPNYSSELNVNALLLGDSALYLCASSLGQSYEQYFGPGTRLTVT.

V is TRBV6-4 and J is TRBJ2-1; possibly TRBD2 for D (6 bases). V was shortened by 4 bases and J by 5 bases, with 12 bases between the two germline ends. The CDR3 covers 14 residues. In germline, CDR1 is MRHNA, CDR2 SNTAGT. CDR3 DNA sequence: TGTGCCAGCAGTGGGGACTCAGCGAACAATGAGCAGTTCTTC. Its translation: CASSGDSANNEQFF.

The chain couples TRBV29-1 to TRBJ1-1, with D perhaps TRBD1 (5 bases). Trimming took off 0 bases at V and 5 bases at J, with 13 bases between the two ends. Germline V gene lookup returns CDR1 SQVTM and CDR2 ANQGSEA. This CDR3 has 14 residues. This chain's CDR3 is CSVEDFRGWTEAFF. The CDR3 nucleotides are TGCAGCGTTGAAGATTTTCGGGGGTGGACTGAAGCTTTCTTT.

This clone has a single count. The chain uses TRBV5-1 and TRBJ1-3; D is uncertain. V was shortened by 0 bases and J by 0 bases, with 4 bases between the two germline ends. Germline V gene data show CDR1 as SGHRS and CDR2 as YFSETQ. The CDR3 is 14 residues long. In DNA, the CDR3 is TGCGCCAGCAGCTTGGGGAACTCTGGAAACACCATATATTTT. As protein: CASSLGNSGNTIYF.

The chain combines TRBV7-9 with TRBJ2-5; D perhaps matches TRBD1 (5 bases). Trimming cost V 7 bases and J 2 bases, with 8 bases left between them. In germline, CDR1 is SEHNR, CDR2 FQNEAQ (reference sequence). CDR3 length equals 12 residues. The CDR3 spells CASTRQQETQYF. CDR3 nucleotides: TGTGCCAGCACCCGACAGCAAGAGACCCAGTACTTC.

J is TRBJ2-2 and V is TRBV9; D could derive from TRBD1 or TRBD2 (5 bases each). V shed 4 bases and J shed 4 bases, with 20 bases lying between them. The length of the CDR3 is 17 residues. Germline V gene sequence: CDR1 SGDLS, CDR2 YYNGEE. CDR3 protein: CASSSDGNPRGTGELFF. CDR3 nucleotide sequence: TGTGCCAGCAGCTCAGATGGAAACCCGAGGGGCACCGGGGAGCTGTTTTTT.

The count of this clone is one. This chain links TRBV7-9 with TRBJ2-1, with unresolved D. V was shortened by 5 bases and J by 0 bases, with 11 bases between the two germline ends. The CDR3 loop spans 15 amino acids. Germline-derived CDR1 and CDR2 are SEHNR and FQNEAQ (reference sequence). The CDR3 region has the DNA TGTGCCAGCAGCGACACCTATAGCTCCTACAATGAGCAGTTCTTC. This gives the protein CASSDTYSSYNEQFF. The entire variable domain, with the rest obtained from reference TRBV7-9 and TRBJ2-1, is as follows: DTGVSQNPRHKITKRGQNVTFRCDPISEHNRLYWYRQTLGQGPEFLTYFQNEAQLEKSRLLSDRFSAERPKGSFSTLEIQRTEQGDSAMYLCASSDTYSSYNEQFFGPGTRLTVL.

This chain connects TRBV5-4 to TRBJ1-3; a weak D match, TRBD1 (5 bases). There are 18 residues in the CDR3. The V end was cut by 1 base, the J end by 4 bases, with 21 bases between. Germline V gene data show CDR1 as SGHNT and CDR2 as YYREEE (reference sequence). The CDR3 loop reads CASSLRSGTARGGNTIYF. The CDR3 bases are TGTGCCAGCAGCTTGAGATCTGGGACGGCTCGGGGGGGAAACACCATATATTTT.

The chain carries TRBV7-2 and TRBJ1-5, with D unclear. Germline V CDR1 and CDR2: SGHTA, FQGNSA. CDR3 length: 16 amino acids. The ends were cut back, 2 bases at V and 0 bases at J, with 11 bases in the middle. The CDR3 here is CASSLMTVYSNQPQHF. The DNA for the CDR3 is TGTGCCAGCAGCTTAATGACGGTCTATAGCAATCAGCCCCAGCATTTT.

This sequence joins TRBV29-1 and TRBJ2-5; D might be TRBD1 (6 bases). The CDR3 has 13 residues. Germline CDR1 SQVTM, CDR2 ANQGSEA. Trimming shortened V by 7 bases and J by 5 bases, and 17 bases separated the two germline ends. The DNA of the CDR3 is TGCAGCGCTTCGGGACAAACTATCGAGACCCAGTACTTC. Translation: CSASGQTIETQYF. Drawing the rest from reference TRBV29-1 and TRBJ2-5, the complete variable domain is SAVISQKPSRDICQRGTSLTIQCQVDSQVTMMFWYRQQPGQSLTLIATANQGSEATYESGFVIDKFPISRPNLTFSTLTVSNMSPEDSSIYLCSASGQTIETQYFGPGTRLLVL.

The J gene is TRBJ1-1, the V gene TRBV7-7; D is possibly TRBD1 (5 bases). The CDR3 is made up of 13 amino acids. CDR1 and CDR2 from the germline V gene are SSHAT and FNYEAQ (reference sequence). The chain's CDR3 is CAIGTPIVTEAFF. In DNA form, the CDR3 reads TGTGCTATCGGGACGCCAATTGTCACTGAAGCTTTCTTT.

V and J are TRBV4-2 and TRBJ2-3, with 7 nucleotides matching TRBD2. From germline, CDR1 is LGHNA and CDR2 YNFKEQ. The CDR3 runs to 16 residues. V shed 0 bases, J shed 1 base, and the junction held 4 bases outside the gene matches. The CDR3 DNA reads as TGTGCCAGCAGCCAAGAATTCGCGGGAGGCACAGATACGCAGTATTTT. As protein: CASSQEFAGGTDTQYF.

The V gene is TRBV7-9, the J gene TRBJ2-7; 10 bases are shared with TRBD2. This CDR3 region has 16 residues. From germline, CDR1 is SEHNR and CDR2 FQNEAQ (reference sequence). V shed 2 bases and J 2 bases; nucleotides not matched to a gene: 6. The DNA of the CDR3 is TGTGCCAGCAGCTTAAGTGAGAGCGGGAGGGCCTACGAGCAGTACTTC. Residues: CASSLSESGRAYEQYF.

This clone is deemed medium-sized. The chain employs TRBV5-6 and TRBJ1-5; tentative D call: TRBD1 (5 bases). The ends were cut back, 4 bases at V and 1 base at J, with 9 bases in the middle. Germline CDR1 reads SGHDT; CDR2 reads YYEEEE. The CDR3 is 14 residues long. In DNA form, the CDR3 reads TGTGCCAGCAGCGGGACGCCGAGCAATCAGCCCCAGCATTTT. It encodes CASSGTPSNQPQHF.

The gene calls are TRBV10-2 and TRBJ2-7, with D possibly being TRBD2 (7 bases). V gave up 2 bases and J gave up 3 bases, with 17 bases separating them. The CDR3 is made up of 16 amino acids. Germline V gene sequence: CDR1 WSHSY, CDR2 SAAADI. The CDR3: CASSERGGTLRYEQYF. CDR3 in DNA: TGCGCCAGCAGTGAGAGGGGGGGAACTTTGCGCTACGAGCAGTACTTC.

The V call is TRBV6-1, the J call TRBJ2-3; a weak D match, TRBD1 (8 bases). V was trimmed by 2 bases and J by 6 bases, leaving 18 bases between them. The germline V gene has CDR1 MNHNS and CDR2 SASEGT. CDR3 length equals 16 residues. CDR3 bases: TGTGCCAGCAGTGAAATACAGGGGGGGAGTGAGGATACGCAGTATTTT. It specifies CASSEIQGGSEDTQYF.

CDR3 DNA sequence: TGTGCCAGCAGTTCCCCCTCTAGACCCTCCAATGAGCAGTTCTTC. Encoded protein: CASSSPSRPSNEQFF. This chain uses TRBV6-5 with TRBJ2-1; no clear D gene. The CDR3 totals 15 residues. Per the germline V gene, CDR1 is MNHEY and CDR2 is SVGAGI. The ends were cut back, 4 bases at V and 6 bases at J, with 16 bases in the middle.

The rearrangement links TRBV27 to TRBJ1-6; D gene ambiguous. V gave up 3 bases and J gave up 0 bases, with 9 bases separating them. The V gene's germline CDR1 is MNHEY and CDR2 SMNVEV (reference sequence). The CDR3 has 16 residues. This chain's CDR3 is CASSLASSSYNSPLHF. CDR3 in DNA: TGTGCCAGCAGTTTGGCGAGTAGCTCCTATAATTCACCCCTCCACTTT.

V is TRBV18 and J is TRBJ2-5; TRBD1 aligns across 8 bases. Looked up from germline, CDR1 is KGHSH and CDR2 is LQKENI. The CDR3 runs to 15 residues. V shed 3 bases and J 2 bases; nucleotides not matched to a gene: 5. CDR3 nucleotides: TGTGCCAGCTCACCGAGCAGGGGGCTTCAAGAGACCCAGTACTTC. It is translated as CASSPSRGLQETQYF.

The chain links TRBV18 to TRBJ1-1, with TRBD1 as a possible D gene (5 bases). The CDR3 has 14 amino acids. Germline V gene lookup returns CDR1 KGHSH and CDR2 LQKENI. With 7 bases removed from V and 2 bases from J, the gap between germline ends came to 14 bases. The CDR3 sequence is CASFTGGRNTEAFF. CDR3 nucleotides: TGTGCCAGCTTCACCGGGGGTAGAAACACTGAAGCTTTCTTT.

The chain employs TRBV6-5 and TRBJ2-7; 7 bases fit TRBD1. With V trimmed by 5 bases and J by 2 bases, 9 bases remained unmatched. The CDR3 is 15 amino acids. Germline-derived CDR1 and CDR2 are MNHEY and SVGAGI. CDR3 nucleotides: TGTGCCAGCAGTCCCGACAGGGCCTTGACCTACGAGCAGTACTTC. The encoded protein is CASSPDRALTYEQYF.

The V gene is TRBV6-7, the J gene TRBJ2-7; no reliable D call. TRBV6-7 is flagged as an ORF with uncertain function. CDR3 length equals 16 residues. V shed 4 bases and J shed 2 bases, with 18 bases lying between them. CDR3 sequence reads: CASSSLGGPPPYEQYF. CDR3 DNA: TGTGCCAGCAGTTCTCTAGGCGGCCCGCCACCCTACGAGCAGTACTTC.

V gene TRBV6-5 combines with J gene TRBJ2-1; 9 bases line up with TRBD1. The CDR3 sequence is 13 residues long. CDR1 and CDR2 (germline): MNHEY, SVGAGI. V was pared by 5 bases and J by 13 bases, with 9 bases of the junction left unmatched. The CDR3 region is CASSTDRGGFQFF. CDR3 DNA sequence: TGTGCCAGCAGTACGGACAGGGGCGGTTTTCAGTTCTTC.

The V call is TRBV4-3, the J call TRBJ2-7, with 12 bases lining up with TRBD2. Germline values: CDR1 LGHNA, CDR2 YSLEER. V was clipped by 4 bases and J by 4 bases; unmatched bases: 2. The CDR3 extends over 14 amino acids. The DNA of the CDR3 is TGCGCCAGCAGCCCGGGACTAGCGGGTTACGAGCAGTACTTC. This encodes CASSPGLAGYEQYF.